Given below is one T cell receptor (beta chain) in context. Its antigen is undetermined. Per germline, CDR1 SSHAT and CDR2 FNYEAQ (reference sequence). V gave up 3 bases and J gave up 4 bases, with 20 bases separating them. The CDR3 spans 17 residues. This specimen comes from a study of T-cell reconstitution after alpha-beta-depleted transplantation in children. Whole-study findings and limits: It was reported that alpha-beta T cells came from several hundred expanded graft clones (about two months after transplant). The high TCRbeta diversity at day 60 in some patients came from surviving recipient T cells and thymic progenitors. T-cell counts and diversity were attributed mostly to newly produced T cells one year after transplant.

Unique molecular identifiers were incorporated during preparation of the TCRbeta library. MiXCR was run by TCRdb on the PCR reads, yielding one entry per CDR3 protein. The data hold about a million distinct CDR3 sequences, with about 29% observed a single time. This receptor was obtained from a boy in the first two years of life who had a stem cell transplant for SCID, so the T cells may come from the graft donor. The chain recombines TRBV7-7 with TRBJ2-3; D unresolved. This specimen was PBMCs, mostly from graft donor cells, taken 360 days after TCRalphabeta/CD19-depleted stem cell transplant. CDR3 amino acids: CASSFSLRERSADTQYF. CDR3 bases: TGTGCCAGCAGCTTTAGCCTAAGGGAAAGGAGCGCAGATACGCAGTATTTT.